Presented here are 31 T cell receptor beta chains from one specimen sequenced in a study of Ad26.COV2.S vaccination and SARS-CoV-2 variants. Sequenced by immunoSEQ multiplex PCR; TCRdb stores in-frame clones only, minus some. There are some 460,000 clones in the sample; 80% to 90% occur only once, and about 1.5% lies in the top ten. As for treatment: about 20 received Ad26.COV2.S at low or high dose, single or two shots; about five received placebo; per-sample allocation not given. It was on day 63 after the first vaccine or placebo injection that samples were taken. The material was peripheral blood, obtained in a trial of Ad26.COV2.S vaccine versus placebo. The receptors were gathered from a person aged 18-60 years who received the Ad26.COV2.S COVID-19 vaccine or a placebo.

The chain couples TRBV10-2 to TRBJ1-3; weak D call: TRBD1 (5 bases). The germline V and J ends were trimmed by 4 bases and 3 bases, with 13 bases remaining between them. Looked up from germline, CDR1 is WSHSY and CDR2 is SAAADI. The CDR3 has 15 amino acids. CDR3 nucleotides: TGCGCCAGCAGTGTAGGCAGGGCTCATGGAAACACCATATATTTT. It encodes CASSVGRAHGNTIYF.

The chain is built from TRBV27 and TRBJ2-2, with 15 bases aligning to TRBD2. The V segment lost 4 bases and the J segment 6 bases; nucleotides outside the gene matches: 3. Germline CDR1 MNHEY, CDR2 SMNVEV (reference sequence). The CDR3 spans 16 residues. As DNA, the CDR3 is TGTGCCAGCAGTTCAGGACTAGCGGGAGGGGCCGGGGAGCTGTTTTTT. This codes for CASSSGLAGGAGELFF.

V and J are TRBV28 and TRBJ1-5, with TRBD1 identical over 7 bases. Trimming cost V 7 bases and J 1 base; bases outside gene matches: 7. Per the germline V gene, CDR1 is MDHEN and CDR2 is SYDVKM. The CDR3 covers 15 residues. The CDR3 here is CASNKDRLSNQPQHF. The CDR3 region has the DNA TGTGCCAGCAATAAGGACAGGCTAAGCAATCAGCCCCAGCATTTT.

The sample holds many counts of this clone. This chain joins TRBV25-1 and TRBJ2-5, with D tentatively TRBD2 (7 bases). Trimming removed 2 bases at V and 5 bases at J, with 21 bases between. Germline assignment: CDR1 MGHDK and CDR2 SYGVNS. This CDR3 spans 17 amino acids. CDR3: CASSEGQGGSRGETQYF. The CDR3 DNA reads TGTGCCAGCAGTGAAGGTCAGGGAGGGAGTAGGGGGGAGACCCAGTACTTC.

The chain has TRBV7-9 and TRBJ2-1; 8 bases line up with TRBD1. CDR1 SEHNR and CDR2 FQNEAQ come from the germline V gene (reference sequence). CDR3 size: 15 residues. The junction had 7 bases not matched to a gene; V was cut back by 6 bases and J by 3 bases. In DNA form, the CDR3 reads TGTGCCAGCAGTTTCCACAGGGGGTACTACAATGAGCAGTTCTTC. Translated, it gives CASSFHRGYYNEQFF.

This chain joins TRBV2 and TRBJ2-3; no reliable D call. The CDR3 consists of 12 residues. Germline V gives CDR1 SNHLY, CDR2 FYNNEI. Trimming took off 1 base at V and 4 bases at J, with 3 bases between the two ends. The CDR3 DNA follows: TGTGCCAGCAGTGAAGGGGCAGATACGCAGTATTTT. Protein product: CASSEGADTQYF. The whole variable domain, remainder taken from reference TRBV2 and TRBJ2-3, is EPEVTQTPSHQVTQMGQEVILRCVPISNHLYFYWYRQILGQKVEFLVSFYNNEISEKSEIFDDQFSVERPDGSNFTLKIRSTKLEDSAMYFCASSEGADTQYFGPGTRLTVL.

This rearrangement joins TRBV19 to TRBJ1-2; D is unresolved. CDR1 is LNHDA and CDR2 is SQIVND in the germline V gene (reference sequence). This CDR3 has 15 residues. V lost 5 bases to trimming and J lost 0 bases, with 13 bases between them. CDR3 residues: CASSSPQAANYGYTF. The DNA of the CDR3 is TGTGCCAGTAGTTCCCCCCAGGCAGCTAACTATGGCTACACCTTC.

The rearrangement uses TRBV7-9 and TRBJ2-1; TRBD2 matches 13 bases. The CDR3 spans 16 residues. V lost 5 bases and J lost 7; bases outside the gene matches: 8. The germline V gene encodes CDR1 SEHNR and CDR2 FQNEAQ (reference sequence). The CDR3: CASSPPGTSGKNEQFF. The CDR3 DNA sequence: TGTGCCAGCAGCCCCCCCGGGACTAGCGGGAAAAATGAGCAGTTCTTC.

About this clone itself: The identical CDR3 is also encoded by other nucleotide sequences in the sample. The chain recombines TRBV6-2 or TRBV6-3 with TRBJ2-5; D not resolved. V was shortened by 4 bases and J by 5 bases, with 5 bases between the two germline ends. The CDR3 is made up of 11 amino acids. From germline, CDR1 is MNHEY and CDR2 SVGEGT. The CDR3 sequence is CASSSSETQYF. Here the CDR3 DNA reads TGTGCCAGCAGTTCCTCCGAGACCCAGTACTTC.

J is TRBJ2-7 and V is TRBV5-5; 8 nucleotides line up with TRBD2. The CDR3 consists of 16 residues. Germline V CDR1 and CDR2: SGHKS, YYEKEE (reference sequence). Trimming cost V 4 bases and J 0 bases; bases outside gene matches: 9. The CDR3 DNA reads TGTGCCAGCAGCCAATTAGCGGGAACCGCCTCCTACGAGCAGTACTTC. Translated, it gives CASSQLAGTASYEQYF.

This rearrangement joins TRBV7-8 to TRBJ2-7, with 7 bases matching TRBD2. This CDR3 comprises 15 residues. Germline trimming cut 5 bases from V and 2 bases from J; bases unmatched to any gene: 9. Looked up from germline, CDR1 is SGHVS and CDR2 is FQNEAQ. This chain's CDR3 is CASSISGRRTYEQYF. CDR3 bases: TGTGCCAGCAGCATTAGCGGGCGTAGGACCTACGAGCAGTACTTC.

In DNA form, the CDR3 reads TGTGCCTGGAGTGGACTAGCGGGACCGTACAATGAGCAGTTCTTC. Translation: CAWSGLAGPYNEQFF. This chain connects TRBV30 to TRBJ2-1; 11 nucleotides line up with TRBD2. The CDR3 runs 15 residues. Losses at the gene ends were 1 base for V and 4 bases for J; bases not matched to a gene: 3. Looked up from germline, CDR1 is GTSNPN and CDR2 is SVGIG (reference sequence).

This clone came up a few times. This chain joins TRBV11-2 and TRBJ2-7, with D unresolved. The V gene lost 5 bases and the J gene lost 3 bases, with 20 bases spanning the gap. The germline V gene has CDR1 SGHAT and CDR2 FQNNGV. CDR3 length equals 16 residues. CDR3: CASSPAFVRPNYEQYF. CDR3 DNA sequence: TGTGCCAGCAGCCCAGCCTTCGTGAGGCCTAACTACGAGCAGTACTTC.

The chain recombines TRBV2 with TRBJ2-1; either TRBD1 or TRBD2 may supply D (6 bases each). Germline CDR1 and CDR2: SNHLY and FYNNEI. The CDR3 has 13 residues. Trimming left V 4 bases short and J 6 bases short, with 10 bases between. CDR3 in amino acids: CASSVRGGNEQFF. Written as DNA, the CDR3 is TGTGCCAGCAGTGTCAGGGGAGGCAATGAGCAGTTCTTC.

This chain joins TRBV27 and TRBJ2-5; D is undetermined. CDR3 length equals 11 residues. Trimming stripped 8 bases from V and 3 bases from J, with 7 bases between. CDR1 and CDR2 (germline): MNHEY, SMNVEV (reference sequence). CDR3 in DNA: TGTGCCAGCGGCGCCGAAGAGACCCAGTACTTC. Translation: CASGAEETQYF.

This clone was counted a few times. The V gene is TRBV3-1 (or the pseudogene TRBV3-2), the J gene TRBJ1-6, with 10 bases aligning to TRBD1. With 0 bases clipped from V and 7 bases from J, the junction kept 6 bases outside the gene matches. Germline V lookup: CDR1 LGHDT, CDR2 YNNKEL (reference sequence). CDR3 length: 17 residues. CDR3: CASSQDSGTGANSPLHF. DNA of the CDR3: TGTGCCAGCAGCCAAGATTCGGGGACAGGGGCGAATTCACCCCTCCACTTT.

The count of this clone is one. The chain is built from TRBV6-5 and TRBJ1-1, with D hard to call. Germline V gene lookup returns CDR1 MNHEY and CDR2 SVGAGI. The germline V and J ends were trimmed by 2 bases and 2 bases, with 15 bases remaining between them. This CDR3 is built from 16 residues. The CDR3 sequence is CASSYAKTGGNTEAFF. In DNA, the CDR3 is TGTGCCAGCAGTTACGCTAAAACGGGAGGAAACACTGAAGCTTTCTTT.

This chain joins TRBV29-1 and TRBJ2-3; D perhaps matches TRBD2 (6 bases). The germline CDR1 and CDR2 sequences are SQVTM and ANQGSEA. Trimming took 8 bases from V and 4 from J, leaving 13 bases between them. This CDR3 spans 12 amino acids. CDR3 loop: CSYRLVADTQYF. DNA of the CDR3: TGCAGCTACCGACTAGTTGCAGATACGCAGTATTTT.

The V and J genes are TRBV19 and TRBJ2-7; 7 bases are shared with TRBD1. Looked up from germline, CDR1 is LNHDA and CDR2 is SQIVND (reference sequence). V dropped 4 bases and J dropped 4; count of bases not matched to a gene: 7. This CDR3 has 14 residues. CDR3 DNA: TGTGCCAGTAGTAACCGGGACAGTTATTACGAGCAGTACTTC. Translation: CASSNRDSYYEQYF. Full variable domain (rest looked up from reference TRBV19 and TRBJ2-7): DGGITQSPKYLFRKEGQNVTLSCEQNLNHDAMYWYRQDPGQGLRLIYYSQIVNDFQKGDIAEGYSVSREKKESFPLTVTSAQKNPTAFYLCASSNRDSYYEQYFGPGTRLTVT.

The chain carries TRBV14 and TRBJ2-3; D call uncertain. V lost 1 base and J lost 0, with 8 bases in between. This CDR3 has 15 amino acids. From germline, CDR1 is SGHDN and CDR2 FVKESK. As DNA, the CDR3 is TGTGCCAGCAGCCAAGCGACCACTAGCACAGATACGCAGTATTTT. As protein: CASSQATTSTDTQYF.

The chain carries TRBV28 and TRBJ2-3, with D possibly being TRBD1 (7 bases). The CDR3 sequence is 14 residues long. The V and J ends lost 8 bases and 0 bases respectively, with 12 bases between them. Germline loops: CDR1 MDHEN, CDR2 SYDVKM. CDR3 DNA: TGTGCCAGCGAGGGGGGACAGAGCACAGATACGCAGTATTTT. Residues: CASEGGQSTDTQYF. The whole variable domain, remainder taken from reference TRBV28 and TRBJ2-3, is DVKVTQSSRYLVKRTGEKVFLECVQDMDHENMFWYRQDPGLGLRLIYFSYDVKMKEKGDIPEGYSVSREKKERFSLILESASTNQTSMYLCASEGGQSTDTQYFGPGTRLTVL.

This clone was picked up one time. This chain joins TRBV28 and TRBJ1-5; TRBD1 might be the D (5 bases). From germline, CDR1 is MDHEN and CDR2 SYDVKM. CDR3 length equals 14 residues. V lost 6 bases, J lost 5 bases, and 14 bases lay in between. Here the CDR3 DNA reads TGTGCCAGCAGCCCAGGGACCTACTATCAGCCCCAGCATTTT. Its protein product is CASSPGTYYQPQHF.

This chain uses TRBV27 with TRBJ1-2; TRBD1 matches 9 bases. The CDR3 length is 15 residues. V was pared by 10 bases and J by 5 bases, with 14 bases of the junction left unmatched. The germline V gene has CDR1 MNHEY and CDR2 SMNVEV (reference sequence). In DNA form, the CDR3 reads TGTGCCACGGCAATTGACAGGGGGTTATATTATGGCTACACCTTC. Protein: CATAIDRGLYYGYTF.

The V gene is TRBV13, the J gene TRBJ2-2; D may match TRBD1 or TRBD2 (5 bases each). CDR3 length: 21 amino acids. V was cut by 3 bases and J by 0 bases, with 26 bases left in between. CDR1 and CDR2 (germline): PRHDT, FYEKMQ (reference sequence). The CDR3 DNA is TGTGCCAGCAGCTTCGGGGTCCCCCGGACGGACAATACCCCGAACACCGGGGAGCTGTTTTTT. It is translated as CASSFGVPRTDNTPNTGELFF.

The CDR3 coding sequence is TGTGCCAGCAGCCTCATCGGGGGGCCTAAGGCGAAAGAGACCCAGTACTTC. Encoded protein: CASSLIGGPKAKETQYF. V gene TRBV28 combines with J gene TRBJ2-5, with D tentatively TRBD2 (7 bases). This CDR3 has 17 amino acids. V lost 6 bases to trimming and J lost 3 bases, with 23 bases between them. Germline V lookup: CDR1 MDHEN, CDR2 SYDVKM.

This rearrangement joins TRBV7-6 to TRBJ2-3, with 14 bases fitting TRBD2. Trimming at V came to 5 bases and at J to 0 bases, leaving 7 bases not matched to a gene. The CDR3 runs to 18 residues. Germline CDR1 is SGHVS and CDR2 is FNYEAQ. The CDR3, as DNA: TGTGCCAGCAGCGCGGGACTAGCGGGGGCCGCCAGCACAGATACGCAGTATTTT. Its translation: CASSAGLAGAASTDTQYF.

CDR3 residues: CASRHPGHYGYTF. The CDR3 DNA is TGTGCCAGCAGGCACCCCGGGCACTATGGCTACACCTTC. The chain links TRBV28 to TRBJ1-2; D ambiguous. V lost 6 bases and J lost 3, with 11 bases in between. CDR1 is MDHEN, CDR2 SYDVKM, per germline. This CDR3 comprises 13 residues.

The CDR3 loop is CASSPGQGSEKLFF. In nucleotides, the CDR3 is TGTGCCAGCAGCCCGGGACAGGGCAGTGAAAAACTGTTTTTT. The chain carries TRBV5-5 and TRBJ1-4; TRBD1 matches at 9 bases. V trimming: 4 bases; J trimming: 7 bases; junction bases outside the gene matches: 5. CDR3 length equals 14 residues. Germline CDR1 is SGHKS and CDR2 is YYEKEE (reference sequence).

The chain is built from TRBV9 and TRBJ2-3, with D unclear. The V end was cut by 0 bases, the J end by 4 bases, with 12 bases between. The CDR3 sequence is 15 residues long. CDR1 and CDR2 (germline): SGDLS, YYNGEE. The CDR3 here is CASSVEGMASDTQYF. In DNA, the CDR3 is TGTGCCAGCAGCGTAGAGGGTATGGCGTCAGATACGCAGTATTTT.

This clone has just a few counts. The V call is TRBV5-1, the J call TRBJ2-7; the match to TRBD1 covers 7 bases. The CDR3 loop spans 14 amino acids. The J segment lost 4 bases and the V segment lost 4 bases, leaving 8 bases of the junction unmatched. Germline CDR1 reads SGHRS; CDR2 reads YFSETQ. CDR3 amino acids: CASSPGTDYYEQYF. The CDR3 nucleotides read TGCGCCAGCAGCCCGGGGACAGACTATTACGAGCAGTACTTC.

In its sample, this clone was seen a few times. The chain has TRBV2 and TRBJ2-7; 10 bases match TRBD2. From germline, CDR1 is SNHLY and CDR2 FYNNEI. The CDR3 spans 20 residues. V lost 5 bases and J lost 3; bases outside the gene matches: 22. The CDR3 coding sequence is TGTGCCAGCAGTCGAGACTCCGGTCTAGCGGGAGCAAGAGGACTCTACGAGCAGTACTTC. This encodes CASSRDSGLAGARGLYEQYF.